This is a list of T cell receptor beta chains from one sample in a study of Graves' ophthalmopathy and Graves' hyperthyroidism. TCRdb reprocessed the multiplex PCR reads via MiXCR and lists one record per CDR3 protein. The sample carries hundreds of thousands of distinct CDR3 sequences, approximately 39% recorded once. The sample taken for sequencing was peripheral blood. These receptors were collected from an adult man with Graves' ophthalmopathy. The CDR3 runs from the conserved cysteine through the conserved F or W. Each record gives: J gene, clone size, V gene, D gene, CDR3 protein, CDR3 DNA. D genes are given only for firm matches. A row's size may be missing; if present it is once, few, many or a size class.

TRBJ2-5,-,TRBV29-1,-,CSGGAEEAQYF,TGCAGCGGGGGGGCGGAAGAGGCTCAGTACTTC
TRBJ2-5,-,TRBV7-2,TRBD2,CASSLAPITGLAQETQYF,TGTGCCAGCAGCTTAGCCCCCATTACCGGACTAGCACAAGAGACCCAGTACTTC
TRBJ2-1,-,TRBV10-3,-,CAISETEPGEQFF,TGTGCCATCAGTGAAACGGAGCCTGGTGAGCAGTTCTTC
TRBJ1-4,few,TRBV2,-,CASSGTGSGEKLFF,TGTGCCAGCAGTGGGACTGGGAGCGGTGAAAAACTGTTTTTT
TRBJ2-5,few,TRBV14,-,CASNLKKSKRQETQYF,TGTGCCAGCAATCTTAAGAAATCTAAACGGCAAGAGACCCAGTACTTC
TRBJ1-4,many,TRBV12-3/TRBV12-4,-,CASRPTTNKGKNEKLFF,TGTGCCAGCAGGCCGACCACTAACAAGGGAAAGAATGAAAAACTGTTTTTT
TRBJ1-1,few,TRBV2,-,CASSYRRLLLDTEAFF,TGTGCCAGCAGTTACCGCCGATTGCTTCTCGACACTGAAGCTTTCTTT
TRBJ1-6,-,TRBV7-2,TRBD1,CASSLARGTGFSPLHF,TGTGCCAGCAGCTTAGCTAGAGGGACAGGCTTTTCACCCCTCCACTTT
TRBJ2-5,-,TRBV5-1,-,CASSLASRQGETQYF,TGCGCCAGCAGCTTGGCCAGCCGGCAAGGGGAGACCCAGTACTTC
TRBJ1-4,-,TRBV15,TRBD1,CATSRTLDRRNEKLFF,TGTGCCACCAGCAGGACCCTGGACAGGCGTAATGAAAAACTGTTTTTT
TRBJ2-7,-,TRBV20-1,-,CSAPGQQYF,TGCAGTGCTCCGGGGCAGCAGTACTTC
TRBJ1-3,-,TRBV7-9,-,CASSQVGRTIYF,TGTGCCAGCAGCCAAGTCGGGAGGACCATATATTTT
TRBJ1-1,many,TRBV6-6,-,CASLGTSIRAQAFF,TGTGCCAGCTTGGGGACAAGTATTAGGGCTCAAGCTTTCTTT
TRBJ2-7,-,TRBV10-3,TRBD1,CAITPTGGTYEQYF,TGTGCCATCACTCCGACAGGGGGGACTTACGAGCAGTACTTC
TRBJ1-5,-,TRBV7-9,-,CASSLGGVQSQHF,TGTGCCAGCAGCTTAGGAGGGGTTCAGTCCCAGCATTTT
TRBJ1-1,once,TRBV2,TRBD1,CASSSWTGSGNTEAFF,TGTGCCAGCAGTTCATGGACAGGGTCGGGGAACACTGAAGCTTTCTTT
TRBJ1-1,many,TRBV14,-,CASKSDEGNTEAFF,TGTGCCAGCAAATCGGATGAGGGAAACACTGAAGCTTTCTTT
TRBJ2-5,many,TRBV7-2,TRBD2,CASSLVGKRGGLVQTQYF,TGTGCCAGCAGCTTAGTTGGGAAACGGGGGGGCCTCGTCCAGACCCAGTACTTC
TRBJ1-2,many,TRBV2,-,CASSAGRADYYGYTF,TGTGCCAGCAGTGCAGGGAGGGCAGATTACTATGGCTACACCTTC
TRBJ1-5,-,TRBV9,TRBD1,CASSAGTGGYQPQHF,TGTGCCAGCAGCGCAGGGACAGGGGGCTATCAGCCCCAGCATTTT
TRBJ2-5,many,TRBV10-3,-,CAISITPPTGSQETQYF,TGTGCCATCAGTATTACACCCCCCACAGGGTCCCAAGAGACCCAGTACTTC
TRBJ2-5,-,TRBV3-2,-,CASSQDPEGPETQYF,TGTGCCAGCAGCCAAGACCCAGAAGGTCCAGAGACCCAGTACTTC
TRBJ1-2,-,TRBV2,-,CASSDGAGGYTF,TGTGCCAGCAGTGACGGGGCGGGCGGCTACACCTTC
TRBJ2-7,-,TRBV5-1,-,CASSLVPDSYEQYF,TGCGCCAGCAGCTTGGTCCCCGATTCCTACGAGCAGTACTTC
TRBJ2-5,many,TRBV20-1,-,CSATDYETQYF,TGCAGTGCTACTGATTACGAGACCCAGTACTTC
TRBJ1-2,many,TRBV24-1,-,CATSDRGLDYTF,TGTGCCACCAGTGACCGCGGATTGGACTACACCTTC
TRBJ1-2,few,TRBV12-3/TRBV12-4,-,CASSPLDMPHYGYTF,TGTGCCAGCAGCCCCTTGGACATGCCCCACTATGGCTACACCTTC
TRBJ2-6,-,TRBV10-3,TRBD1,CAISGTGSNVLTF,TGTGCCATCAGTGGGACAGGGTCCAACGTCCTGACTTTC
TRBJ1-5,-,TRBV29-1,TRBD1,CSVAAGGINQPRHF,TGTAGCGTTGCAGCAGGGGGCATCAATCAGCCCCGGCATTTT
TRBJ1-1,few,TRBV4-1,-,CASSPLGRNTEAFF,TGCGCCAGCAGCCCCCTTGGGAGGAACACTGAAGCTTTCTTT
TRBJ2-2,-,TRBV9,-,CASSQHHGGELFF,TGTGCCAGCAGCCAACATCATGGCGGGGAGCTGTTTTTT
TRBJ2-7,-,TRBV4-2,-,CASSQVGLVEEQYF,TGTGCCAGCAGCCAAGTGGGCCTAGTTGAGGAGCAGTACTTC
TRBJ1-3,many,TRBV19,TRBD1,CASSITDRAGNTIYF,TGTGCCAGTAGTATAACGGACAGGGCTGGAAACACCATATATTTT
TRBJ1-2,-,TRBV3-1,-,CASSQDPSSYGYTF,TGTGCCAGCAGCCAAGATCCGTCGTCATATGGCTACACCTTC
TRBJ1-5,many,TRBV20-1,-,CSARGRNQPQHF,TGCAGTGCTAGAGGCCGAAATCAGCCCCAGCATTTT
TRBJ1-5,once,TRBV5-1,TRBD1,CASSPGQGTNSNQPQHF,TGCGCCAGCAGCCCCGGACAGGGGACAAATAGCAATCAGCCCCAGCATTTT
TRBJ1-4,-,TRBV5-1,TRBD1,CASSLAKGANEKLFF,TGTGCCAGCAGCTTAGCTAAGGGGGCGAATGAAAAACTGTTTTTT
TRBJ1-4,-,TRBV6-1,-,CASRDTNEKLFF,TGTGCCAGCCGGGACACCAATGAAAAACTGTTTTTT
TRBJ1-1,-,TRBV27,TRBD1,CASRAGGYLNTEAFF,TGTGCCAGCAGGGCAGGGGGGTATTTGAACACTGAAGCTTTCTTT
TRBJ2-7,many,TRBV11-2,TRBD2,CASSSTSGALDEQYF,TGTGCCAGCAGCTCGACTAGCGGGGCCCTAGACGAGCAGTACTTC
TRBJ1-2,many,TRBV29-1,TRBD1,CSVARTGIMYGYTF,TGCAGCGTTGCCCGGACAGGAATCATGTATGGCTACACCTTC
TRBJ2-7,few,TRBV12-3/TRBV12-4,TRBD1,CASSWPGQGAEPYEQYF,TGTGCCAGCAGTTGGCCGGGACAGGGGGCCGAACCCTACGAGCAGTACTTC
TRBJ2-7,few,TRBV7-2,TRBD1,CASSPLLTRQGENYEQYF,TGTGCCAGCAGCCCCCTTCTCACGAGACAGGGAGAAAACTACGAGCAGTACTTC
TRBJ1-3,few,TRBV19,-,CASSNTGGNTIYF,TGTGCCAGTAGTAATACAGGGGGAAACACCATATATTTT
TRBJ2-2,-,TRBV6-5,-,CASRFSLNTGELFF,TGTGCCAGCAGATTCTCCCTGAACACCGGGGAGCTGTTTTTT
TRBJ2-2,-,TRBV2,-,CASRSGSENTGELFF,TGTGCCAGCAGATCCGGGAGCGAGAACACCGGGGAGCTGTTTTTT
TRBJ2-5,few,TRBV7-6,TRBD2,CASRGLAGNQETQYF,TGTGCCAGCAGGGGACTAGCGGGAAACCAAGAGACCCAGTACTTC
TRBJ2-5,-,TRBV4-1,TRBD2,CASRSTGLAGADGETQYF,TGCGCCAGCAGGAGTACGGGACTAGCGGGAGCAGATGGAGAGACCCAGTACTTC
TRBJ2-7,-,TRBV19,TRBD2,CASSSRGLAGVSSYEQYF,TGTGCCAGTAGTTCTAGGGGACTAGCGGGGGTGAGCTCCTACGAGCAGTACTTC
TRBJ2-7,-,TRBV14,-,CASSQFLRGLDEQYF,TGTGCCAGCAGCCAATTTCTACGGGGTTTAGACGAGCAGTACTTC
TRBJ1-4,-,TRBV29-1,-,CSVRVAEKLFF,TGCAGCGTTAGGGTAGCTGAAAAACTGTTTTTT
TRBJ1-6,-,TRBV9,TRBD1,CASSLGQGVGSPLHF,TGTGCCAGCAGCTTGGGACAGGGGGTCGGTTCACCCCTCCACTTT
TRBJ1-2,many,TRBV20-1,-,CSARVPEGGYGYTF,TGCAGTGCTAGAGTGCCGGAAGGGGGCTATGGCTACACCTTC
TRBJ2-5,-,TRBV24-1,TRBD2,CATSDLRRGGGETQYF,TGTGCCACCAGTGATTTGCGTCGGGGGGGAGGAGAGACCCAGTACTTC
TRBJ2-5,few,TRBV19,-,CASSMTRGEETQYF,TGTGCCAGTAGTATGACGCGGGGTGAAGAGACCCAGTACTTC
TRBJ1-1,-,TRBV27,TRBD1,CASSQLGTGRVRTEAFF,TGTGCCAGCAGTCAACTGGGGACAGGAAGGGTAAGGACTGAAGCTTTCTTT
TRBJ2-3,-,TRBV25-1,-,CASSGLRRGDTDTQYF,TGTGCCAGCAGTGGACTCAGGCGGGGCGACACAGATACGCAGTATTTT
TRBJ1-1,-,TRBV7-9,-,CASSFDFGDTRAMNTEAFF,TGTGCCAGCAGCTTTGACTTTGGGGACACCCGCGCGATGAACACTGAAGCTTTCTTT
TRBJ2-2,few,TRBV5-1,TRBD2,CASSVQREDTGELFF,TGCGCCAGCAGCGTCCAGCGGGAGGACACCGGGGAGCTGTTTTTT